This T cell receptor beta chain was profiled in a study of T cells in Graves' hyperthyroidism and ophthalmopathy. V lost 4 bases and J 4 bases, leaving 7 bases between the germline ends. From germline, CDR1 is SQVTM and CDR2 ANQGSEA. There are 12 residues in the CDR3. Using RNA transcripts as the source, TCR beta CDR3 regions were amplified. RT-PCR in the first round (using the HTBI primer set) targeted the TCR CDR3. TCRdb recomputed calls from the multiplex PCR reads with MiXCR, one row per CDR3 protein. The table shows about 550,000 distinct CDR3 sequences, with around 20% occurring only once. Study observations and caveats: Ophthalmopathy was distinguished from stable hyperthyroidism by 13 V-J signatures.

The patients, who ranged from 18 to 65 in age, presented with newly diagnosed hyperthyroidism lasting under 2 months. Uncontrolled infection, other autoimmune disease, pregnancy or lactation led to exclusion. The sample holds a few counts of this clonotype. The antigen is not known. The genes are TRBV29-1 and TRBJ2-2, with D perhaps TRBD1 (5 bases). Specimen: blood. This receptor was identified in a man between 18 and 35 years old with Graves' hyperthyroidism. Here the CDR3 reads CSVAGPTGELFF. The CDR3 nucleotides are TGCAGCGTTGCAGGGCCCACCGGGGAGCTGTTTTTT.